This entry lists 21 T cell receptor beta chains sequenced from one sample in a study of T-cell reconstitution after alpha-beta-depleted transplantation in children. Construction of the TCRbeta library involved unique molecular identifiers. A single record per CDR3 protein comes from TCRdb applying MiXCR to the PCR reads. The data contain around 960,000 distinct CDR3 sequences, roughly 29% of them seen just once; the ten biggest clones take up about 28%. The sequenced sample was PBMCs, mostly from graft donor cells, obtained 360 days after TCRalphabeta/CD19-depleted stem cell transplant. These TCRs come from a boy under two years old who had a stem cell transplant for SCID, so the T cells may come from the graft donor.

The V and J genes are TRBV12-3 or TRBV12-4 and TRBJ2-7, with a possible D match to TRBD2 (6 bases). CDR3 length: 14 amino acids. Trimming took off 6 bases at V and 4 bases at J, with 16 bases between the two ends. The CDR3 DNA reads as TGTGCCAGCAGCCGATATAGCGGATTGTACGAGCAGTACTTC. This sequence encodes CASSRYSGLYEQYF.

This clonotype was counted only a few times. The chain has TRBV10-3 and TRBJ2-1; 12 positions match TRBD2. The J segment lost 7 bases and the V segment lost 3 bases, leaving 4 bases of the junction unmatched. The germline V gene encodes CDR1 ENHRY and CDR2 SYGVKD. The CDR3 consists of 15 residues. CDR3 nucleotide sequence: TGTGCCATCAGTGACCTAGCGGGGGGGTTGAATGAGCAGTTCTTC. Its protein is CAISDLAGGLNEQFF.

V is TRBV12-3 or TRBV12-4 and J is TRBJ2-1, with D perhaps matching TRBD1 (6 bases). CDR3 length: 16 residues. V was shortened by 6 bases and J by 4 bases, with 19 bases between the two germline ends. CDR3 coding DNA: TGTGCCAGCAGGTGGGACCGGGACAATACTTACAATGAGCAGTTCTTC. It is translated as CASRWDRDNTYNEQFF.

The V call is TRBV12-3 or TRBV12-4, the J call TRBJ1-2, with D possibly matching TRBD1 (5 bases). The CDR3 loop spans 12 amino acids. Trimming stripped 6 bases from V and 5 bases from J, with 10 bases between. CDR3 loop: CASSLTEYGYTF. Here the CDR3 DNA reads TGTGCCAGCAGCCTGACAGAGTATGGCTACACCTTC.

The sample holds a few counts of this clonotype. This sequence joins TRBV7-9 and TRBJ2-7; D may correspond to TRBD1 or TRBD2 (5 bases each). This CDR3 is 17 amino acids long. V shed 2 bases and J shed 0 bases, with 17 bases lying between them. Germline V CDR1 and CDR2: SEHNR, FQNEAQ (reference sequence). The CDR3 is CASSLHLLGRNSYEQYF. CDR3 DNA sequence: TGTGCCAGCAGCTTACACCTCTTGGGACGCAACTCCTACGAGCAGTACTTC.

This clonotype was picked up a small number of times. The CDR3 DNA is TGCAGTGCTACGGGCCCATACTACGAGCAGTACTTC. This codes for CSATGPYYEQYF. The rearrangement joins TRBV20-1 to TRBJ2-7; D is uncertain. Trimming removed 4 bases from V and 3 bases from J, with 10 bases in between. The CDR3 consists of 12 residues. CDR1 and CDR2 (germline): DFQATT, SNEGSKA (reference sequence).

The genes are TRBV20-1 and TRBJ2-1; TRBD2 agrees at 16 bases. Germline assignment: CDR1 DFQATT and CDR2 SNEGSKA (reference sequence). This CDR3 contains 19 residues. The V gene end was trimmed by 6 bases and the J gene end by 0 bases; junction bases not matched to a gene: 11. CDR3 protein: CSAPSPGLAGGTSYNEQFF. The DNA of the CDR3 is TGCAGTGCCCCATCTCCGGGACTAGCGGGGGGGACCTCCTACAATGAGCAGTTCTTC.

The chain is built from TRBV15 and TRBJ2-2, with D tentatively TRBD1 or TRBD2 (5 bases each). The germline CDR1 and CDR2 sequences are LNHNV and YYDKDF (reference sequence). This CDR3 region has 15 residues. Trimming shortened V by 0 bases and J by 11 bases, and 16 bases separated the two germline ends. CDR3 region: CATSRDPPGAVELFF. DNA of the CDR3: TGTGCCACCAGCAGAGATCCCCCCGGGGCCGTCGAGCTGTTTTTT. The full variable domain, in which reference TRBV15 and TRBJ2-2 provide the parts outside the CDR3, is DAMVIQNPRYQVTQFGKPVTLSCSQTLNHNVMYWYQQKSSQAPKLLFHYYDKDFNNEADTPDNFQSRRPNTSFCFLDIRSPGLGDTAMYLCATSRDPPGAVELFFGEGSRLTVL.

This chain's CDR3 is CASSYGAAAYEQYF. The CDR3 DNA sequence: TGTGCCAGCAGTTACGGGGCCGCTGCCTACGAGCAGTACTTC. J is TRBJ2-7 and V is TRBV6-2 or TRBV6-3; a possible D gene is TRBD1 (5 bases). Germline values: CDR1 MNHEY, CDR2 SVGEGT. There are 14 residues in the CDR3. V shed 2 bases and J shed 2 bases, with 10 bases lying between them.

V usage is TRBV15 and J usage is TRBJ2-1, with no clear D. This CDR3 is 14 amino acids long. Trimming removed 8 bases at V and 4 bases at J, with 15 bases between. Germline CDR1 LNHNV, CDR2 YYDKDF (reference sequence). The DNA for the CDR3 is TGTGCCACCTCGGCAGACCACATATACAATGAGCAGTTCTTC. Translating it yields CATSADHIYNEQFF.

This clonotype appeared a few times. The chain couples TRBV10-3 to TRBJ2-1; TRBD2 agrees at 14 bases. CDR1 and CDR2 (germline): ENHRY, SYGVKD. The V and J ends lost 3 bases and 8 bases, in that order; junction bases with no gene match: 6. The CDR3 length is 16 residues. In nucleotides, the CDR3 is TGTGCCATCAGTGACCCAGGACTAGCGGGGGGTTATGAGCAGTTCTTC. Translated, it gives CAISDPGLAGGYEQFF.

The genes are TRBV5-1 and TRBJ1-4; no clear D gene. V was clipped by 0 bases and J by 4 bases, with 13 bases between them. CDR1 is SGHRS and CDR2 is YFSETQ in the germline V gene. The CDR3 sequence is 16 residues long. CDR3 DNA: TGCGCCAGCAGCTTGGGAGTCCTGGGGAATAATGAAAAACTGTTTTTT. Translation gives CASSLGVLGNNEKLFF.

Points on this clonotype: Given the absence of the conserved phenylalanine or tryptophan at the CDR3 end, a read error is likely. The chain joins TRBV9 to TRBJ1-3; D is ambiguous. With 4 bases removed from V and 0 bases from J, the gap between germline ends came to 11 bases. The germline CDR1 and CDR2 sequences are SGDLS and YYNGEE. The CDR3 has 15 amino acids. CDR3 residues: CASSPPASSGNTIYC. CDR3 sequence (DNA): TGTGCCAGCAGCCCCCCCGCGAGCTCTGGAAACACCATATATTGT.

The V gene is TRBV10-3, the J gene TRBJ2-1; 8 bases align to TRBD2. The CDR3 length is 16 residues. V lost 4 bases, J lost 0 bases, and 5 bases stayed unmatched. Per the germline V gene, CDR1 is ENHRY and CDR2 is SYGVKD. Here the CDR3 reads CAISGKLADSYNEQFF. CDR3 bases: TGTGCCATCAGTGGGAAACTAGCGGACTCCTACAATGAGCAGTTCTTC.

V gene TRBV2 combines with J gene TRBJ2-7; no clear D. Germline V CDR1 and CDR2: SNHLY, FYNNEI. The CDR3 covers 14 residues. V lost 4 bases to trimming and J lost 0 bases, with 10 bases between them. CDR3 DNA: TGTGCCAGCAGTGGGGTCGGCAGCTCCTACGAGCAGTACTTC. Translated, it gives CASSGVGSSYEQYF.

This clonotype was observed a few times. The chain uses TRBV25-1 and TRBJ2-1; D possibly uses TRBD1 or TRBD2 (5 bases each). CDR1 is MGHDK, CDR2 SYGVNS, per germline. V was shortened by 4 bases and J by 4 bases, with 14 bases between the two germline ends. This CDR3 comprises 15 residues. The CDR3 spells CASSGGDQIYNEQFF. As DNA, the CDR3 is TGTGCCAGCAGTGGAGGGGACCAAATTTACAATGAGCAGTTCTTC.

This chain uses TRBV20-1 with TRBJ2-3, with D uncertain. The V and J ends lost 0 bases and 2 bases respectively, with 9 bases between them. Germline lookup yields CDR1 DFQATT and CDR2 SNEGSKA (reference sequence). The CDR3 is 14 amino acids. CDR3: CSARDLGITDTQYF. DNA for the CDR3: TGCAGTGCTAGAGATCTGGGGATCACAGATACGCAGTATTTT.

This chain uses TRBV7-9 with TRBJ2-3, with D uncertain. V lost 2 bases and J 0 bases, leaving 9 bases between the germline ends. The CDR3 runs to 15 residues. Germline CDR1 and CDR2: SEHNR and FQNEAQ (reference sequence). CDR3 in amino acids: CASSLLGPSTDTQYF. The CDR3 DNA is TGTGCCAGCAGCTTATTAGGGCCCAGCACAGATACGCAGTATTTT.

In this sample, this clonotype turned up a few times. The rearrangement joins TRBV2 to TRBJ2-5; D call uncertain. Germline V lookup: CDR1 SNHLY, CDR2 FYNNEI. Trimming stripped 0 bases from V and 2 bases from J, with 13 bases between. The CDR3 consists of 16 residues. In nucleotides, the CDR3 is TGTGCCAGCAGTGAAGCAAGTGGGTGGGAACAAGAGACCCAGTACTTC. This translates into CASSEASGWEQETQYF.

This clonotype has only a few counts. This rearrangement joins TRBV7-3 to TRBJ2-3, with TRBD1 identical over 8 bases. The CDR3 has 16 residues. V dropped 4 bases and J dropped 0; count of bases not matched to a gene: 6. Germline CDR1 and CDR2: SGHTA and FQGTGA. In nucleotides, the CDR3 is TGTGCCAGCAGCTGGGGGGACAGGTTTAGCACAGATACGCAGTATTTT. As protein: CASSWGDRFSTDTQYF.

This clonotype came up a few times. This chain links TRBV5-1 with TRBJ2-1; D possibly uses TRBD1 or TRBD2 (5 bases each). Trimming cost V 4 bases and J 9 bases, with 14 bases left between them. CDR1 SGHRS and CDR2 YFSETQ come from the germline V gene. CDR3 size: 13 residues. In DNA, the CDR3 is TGCGCCAGCAGCGGGGGTCTCCCTGGTGAGCAGTTCTTC. It encodes CASSGGLPGEQFF.